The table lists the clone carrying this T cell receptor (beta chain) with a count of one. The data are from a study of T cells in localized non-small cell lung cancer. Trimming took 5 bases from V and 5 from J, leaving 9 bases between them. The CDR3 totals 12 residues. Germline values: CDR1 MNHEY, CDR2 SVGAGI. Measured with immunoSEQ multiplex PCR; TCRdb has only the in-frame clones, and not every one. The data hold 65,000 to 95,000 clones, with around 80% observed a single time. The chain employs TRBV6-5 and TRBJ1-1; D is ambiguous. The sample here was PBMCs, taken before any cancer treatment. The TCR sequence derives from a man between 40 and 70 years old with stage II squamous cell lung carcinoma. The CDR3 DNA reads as TGTGCCAGCAGTCTTGACCAGACTGAAGCTTTCTTT. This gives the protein CASSLDQTEAFF.